The source of this TCR beta chain is a study of T-cell reconstitution after alpha-beta-depleted transplantation in children. The authors prepared the TCRbeta library with unique molecular identifiers. TCRdb recomputed calls from the PCR reads with MiXCR, one row per CDR3 protein. The sample records 300,000 or so distinct CDR3 sequences, almost 10% being singletons. Trimming removed 2 bases at V and 4 bases at J, with 11 bases between. The CDR3 extends over 13 amino acids. CDR1 and CDR2 (germline): SQVTM, ANQGSEA. The sample consisted of PBMCs from the stem cell graft donor, taken from the stem cell graft. The clonotype was recovered from a human donor who donated a stem cell graft to a child with SCID. The chain links TRBV29-1 to TRBJ1-2, with D uncertain. The CDR3 sequence is CSVENLPIYGYTF. CDR3 in DNA: TGCAGCGTTGAAAACCTTCCGATCTATGGCTACACCTTC.